These 7 T cell receptor beta chains share one sample of origin, sequenced in a study of human T cells and chemical hapten exposure. Time point given: pre-sensitization, week 0. Specified treatment: therapeutic diphenylcyclopropenone sensitization with weekly scalp DPC. TCRdb independently ran MiXCR on the RACE reads; one entry per CDR3 protein. The sample lists about 93,000 distinct CDR3 sequences; around 8.8% were seen once. The input for sequencing was whole blood, taken in connection with sensitization to the hapten diphenylcyclopropenone (DPC). The origin of the receptors is a man aged 35 to 55 with alopecia areata. Some clones in this sample may be carry-over from other donors' samples.

This clonotype was detected many times. The V gene is TRBV29-1, the J gene TRBJ2-1; 8 nucleotides line up with TRBD1. Trimming removed 7 bases from V and 14 bases from J; junction bases left unmatched: 16. Germline values: CDR1 SQVTM, CDR2 ANQGSEA. There are 13 residues in the CDR3. CDR3 protein: CSATQGAPSGEFF. DNA of the CDR3: TGCAGCGCTACTCAGGGGGCGCCGAGTGGGGAGTTCTTC.

This clonotype was counted at least ten times. The rearrangement uses TRBV28 and TRBJ1-1; D possibly corresponds to TRBD1 (6 bases). V lost 1 base, J lost 6 bases, and 33 bases lay in between. Germline loops: CDR1 MDHEN, CDR2 SYDVKM. CDR3 size: 21 residues. CDR3 coding DNA: TGTGCCAGCAGTTTATATGGGATATCGGGGGCGTCTTATCTAGGGTCCCCTGAAGCTTTCTTT. Translated, it gives CASSLYGISGASYLGSPEAFF.

This clonotype occurred many times. The genes are TRBV25-1 and TRBJ2-7, with 9 bases fitting TRBD1. Germline assignment: CDR1 MGHDK and CDR2 SYGVNS. CDR3 length: 13 residues. With V trimmed by 6 bases and J by 9 bases, 9 bases remained unmatched. CDR3 nucleotides: TGTGCCAGCAGCCCGGGACAGGGCGGAGGGCAGTACTTC. As protein: CASSPGQGGGQYF.

The chain combines TRBV7-9 with TRBJ2-2; the D gene is possibly TRBD2 (5 bases). CDR3 length: 14 amino acids. V lost 0 bases to trimming and J lost 4 bases, with 6 bases between them. Germline V gives CDR1 SEHNR, CDR2 FQNEAQ (reference sequence). DNA of the CDR3: TGTGCCAGCAGCTTAGCGGGAGTCACCGGGGAGCTGTTTTTT. It yields the protein CASSLAGVTGELFF.

This clonotype was detected ten times or more. The V and J genes are TRBV7-9 and TRBJ1-6; TRBD1 matches at 7 bases. Germline V gene lookup returns CDR1 SEHNR and CDR2 FQNEAQ (reference sequence). V lost 4 bases to trimming and J lost 8 bases; unmatched junction nucleotides: 11. CDR3 length: 16 residues. Here the CDR3 reads CASSSRTGVGDSPLHF. In nucleotides, the CDR3 is TGTGCCAGCAGCTCGCGAACAGGGGTCGGAGATTCACCCCTCCACTTT.

This rearrangement joins TRBV7-3 to TRBJ2-1; D is ambiguous. The ends were cut back, 4 bases at V and 6 bases at J, with 10 bases in the middle. CDR1 and CDR2 from the germline V gene are SGHTA and FQGTGA. CDR3 length equals 13 residues. The CDR3 nucleotides are TGTGCCAGCAGCTCAAATTGGGGCAATGAGCAGTTCTTC. It translates to CASSSNWGNEQFF.

With regard to this clonotype: Likely a read error: the CDR3 ends without its conserved phenylalanine or tryptophan. It is unclear where the CDR3 begins or ends on the DNA, so no DNA is shown, and the CDR3 is as TCRdb lists it. V gene TRBV11-2 combines with J gene TRBJ2-7. CDR1 is SGHAT, CDR2 FQNNGV, per germline. The CDR3 is 10 residues long, ends included. CDR3 loop: CASSLDWPVS.